There are a few counts of the clone carrying this T cell receptor beta chain. The antigen is undetermined. The sample belongs to a study of cytomegalovirus exposure and HLA in healthy donors. Study-level results: The authors considered a cluster of highly shared sequence variants likely to be a sequencing artifact. Later work showed greater clonal expansion in HLA-associated TCR beta chains than in equally common others. In vitro testing confirmed a few CMV-associated chains as specific for CMV antigens.

PCR employed 60 Vbeta and 13 Jbeta primers. Per the original methods: Unique TCR beta chains totaled some 88 million in a later count, with around 11 million of them shared. Using immunoSEQ multiplex PCR, the repertoire was profiled, and TCRdb retains in-frame clones only, with some absent. That table supplies the V and J calls and clone size; D and trimming were determined from the DNA. The table records roughly 99,000 clones, over 65% of them present only once. The CDR3 sequence is 16 residues long. Trimming at V came to 1 base and at J to 8 bases, leaving 8 bases not matched to a gene. Germline CDR1 is LGHNA and CDR2 is YSLEER.

The TCR sequence derives from a woman aged 35 to 49 in good health and CMV-seropositive. The V call is TRBV4-3, the J call TRBJ1-4; 9 bases are a match to TRBD1. The sample comprised PBMCs. The CDR3 bases are TGCGCCAGCAGCCAAGTCGGGACAGGGAGTAAAGAAAAACTGTTTTTT. As protein: CASSQVGTGSKEKLFF.